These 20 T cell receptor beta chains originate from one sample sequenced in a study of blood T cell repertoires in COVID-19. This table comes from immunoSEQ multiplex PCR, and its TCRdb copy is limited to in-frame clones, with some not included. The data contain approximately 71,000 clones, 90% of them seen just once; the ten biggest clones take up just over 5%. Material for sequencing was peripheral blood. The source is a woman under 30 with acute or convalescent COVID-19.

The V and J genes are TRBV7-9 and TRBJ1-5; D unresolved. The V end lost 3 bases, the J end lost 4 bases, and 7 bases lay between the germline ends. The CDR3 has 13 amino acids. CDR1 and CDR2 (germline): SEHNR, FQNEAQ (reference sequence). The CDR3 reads CASSFEGNQPQHF. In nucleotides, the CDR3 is TGTGCCAGCAGCTTCGAGGGAAATCAGCCCCAGCATTTT. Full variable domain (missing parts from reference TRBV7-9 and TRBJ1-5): DTGVSQNPRHKITKRGQNVTFRCDPISEHNRLYWYRQTLGQGPEFLTYFQNEAQLEKSRLLSDRFSAERPKGSFSTLEIQRTEQGDSAMYLCASSFEGNQPQHFGDGTRLSIL.

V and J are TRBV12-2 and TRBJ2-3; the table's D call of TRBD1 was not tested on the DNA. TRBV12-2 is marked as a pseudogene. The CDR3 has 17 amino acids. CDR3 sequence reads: CASRPRTGTNSTDTQYF. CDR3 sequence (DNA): TGTGCAAGTCGCCCTCGGACAGGGACCAATAGCACAGATACGCAGTATTTT.

In DNA form, the CDR3 reads TGTGCCAGCAGCCAAGAGGGTAGCGGGGGCCAGAAAGAGCAGTTCTTC. It encodes CASSQEGSGGQKEQFF. The gene calls are TRBV14 and TRBJ2-1, with TRBD2 matching over 9 bases. Germline V gene sequence: CDR1 SGHDN, CDR2 FVKESK. Trimming at V came to 0 bases and at J to 10 bases, leaving 10 bases not matched to a gene. The CDR3 contains 16 residues.

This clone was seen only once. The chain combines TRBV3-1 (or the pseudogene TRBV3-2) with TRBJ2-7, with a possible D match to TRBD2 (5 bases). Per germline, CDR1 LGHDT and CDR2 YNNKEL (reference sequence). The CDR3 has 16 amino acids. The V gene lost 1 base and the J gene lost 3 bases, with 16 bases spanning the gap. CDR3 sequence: CASSQVHSAGYYEQYF. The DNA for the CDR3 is TGTGCCAGCAGCCAAGTTCATTCCGCGGGTTACTACGAGCAGTACTTC.

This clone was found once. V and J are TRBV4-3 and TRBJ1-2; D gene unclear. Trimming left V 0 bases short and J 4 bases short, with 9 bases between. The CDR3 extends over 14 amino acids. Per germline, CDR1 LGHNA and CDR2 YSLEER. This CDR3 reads CASSQDRFSYGYTF. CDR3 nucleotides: TGCGCCAGCAGCCAAGATCGTTTCTCCTATGGCTACACCTTC.

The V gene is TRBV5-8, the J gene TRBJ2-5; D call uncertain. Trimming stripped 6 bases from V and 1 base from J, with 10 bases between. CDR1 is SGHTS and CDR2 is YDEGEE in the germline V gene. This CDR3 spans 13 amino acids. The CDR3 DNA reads TGTGCCAGCATTCGGTACTTCCAAGAGACCCAGTACTTC. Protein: CASIRYFQETQYF.

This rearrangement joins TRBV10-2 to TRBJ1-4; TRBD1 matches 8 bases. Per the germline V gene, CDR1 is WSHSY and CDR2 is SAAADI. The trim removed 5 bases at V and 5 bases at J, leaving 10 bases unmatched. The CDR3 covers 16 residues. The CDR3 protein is CASSTLHRGGNEKLFF. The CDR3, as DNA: TGCGCCAGCAGTACCCTCCACAGGGGGGGGAATGAAAAACTGTTTTTT.

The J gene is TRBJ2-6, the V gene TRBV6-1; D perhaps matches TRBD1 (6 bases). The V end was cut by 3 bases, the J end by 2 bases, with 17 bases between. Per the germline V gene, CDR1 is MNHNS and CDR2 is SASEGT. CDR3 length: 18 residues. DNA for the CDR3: TGTGCCAGCAGTGACGGGACACTACTATCCCCTGGGGCCAACGTCCTGACTTTC. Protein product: CASSDGTLLSPGANVLTF.

In nucleotides, the CDR3 is TGTGCCAGCAGCTTAGCCCCCTGGGGACTAGCCAATGAGCAGTTCTTC. Translation: CASSLAPWGLANEQFF. The chain is built from TRBV11-2 and TRBJ2-1, with 9 bases that match TRBD2. The CDR3 has 16 residues. V was pared by 1 base and J by 6 bases, with 7 bases of the junction left unmatched. The germline V gene has CDR1 SGHAT and CDR2 FQNNGV.

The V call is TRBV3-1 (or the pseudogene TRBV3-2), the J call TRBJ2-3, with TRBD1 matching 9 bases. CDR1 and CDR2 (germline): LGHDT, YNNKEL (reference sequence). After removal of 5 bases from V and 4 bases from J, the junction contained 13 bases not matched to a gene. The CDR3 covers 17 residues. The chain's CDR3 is CASSFNSGQGRSDTQYF. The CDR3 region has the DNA TGTGCCAGCAGCTTCAATTCGGGACAGGGTAGATCAGATACGCAGTATTTT.

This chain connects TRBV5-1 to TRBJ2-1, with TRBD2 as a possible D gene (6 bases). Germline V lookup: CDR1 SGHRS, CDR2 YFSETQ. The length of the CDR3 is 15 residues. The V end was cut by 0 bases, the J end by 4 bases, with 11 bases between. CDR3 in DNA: TGCGCCAGCAGCTTGGGTGCGGGAATTTACAATGAGCAGTTCTTC. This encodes CASSLGAGIYNEQFF.

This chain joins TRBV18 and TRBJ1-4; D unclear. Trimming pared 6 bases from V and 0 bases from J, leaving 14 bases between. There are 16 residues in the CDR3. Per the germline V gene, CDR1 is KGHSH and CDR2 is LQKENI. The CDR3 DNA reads TGTGCCAGCTCCCGGACGGGAGGATCAACTAATGAAAAACTGTTTTTT. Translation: CASSRTGGSTNEKLFF.

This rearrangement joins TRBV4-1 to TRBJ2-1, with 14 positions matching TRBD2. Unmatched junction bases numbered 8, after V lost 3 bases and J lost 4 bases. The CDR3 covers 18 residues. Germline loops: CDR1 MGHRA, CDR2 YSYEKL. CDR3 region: CASSQGRTSGGRYNEQFF. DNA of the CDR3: TGCGCCAGCAGCCAGGGAAGGACTAGCGGGGGGCGATACAATGAGCAGTTCTTC.

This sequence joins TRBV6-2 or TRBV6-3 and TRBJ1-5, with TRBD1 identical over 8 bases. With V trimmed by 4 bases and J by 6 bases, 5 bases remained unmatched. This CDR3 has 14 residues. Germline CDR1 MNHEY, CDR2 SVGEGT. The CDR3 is CASSSGQGVQPQHF. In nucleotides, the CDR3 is TGTGCCAGCAGTTCCGGACAGGGCGTTCAGCCCCAGCATTTT.

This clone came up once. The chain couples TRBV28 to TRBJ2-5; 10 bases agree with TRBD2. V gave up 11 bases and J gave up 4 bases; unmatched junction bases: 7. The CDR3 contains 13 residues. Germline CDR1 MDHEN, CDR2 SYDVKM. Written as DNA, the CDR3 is TGTGCCGCGAAGCGGGGGGGCTCAGAGACCCAGTACTTC. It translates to CAAKRGGSETQYF.

The CDR3 coding sequence is TGTGCCAGTAGTATTTCTAGGGGATCAGATACGCAGTATTTT. Protein sequence: CASSISRGSDTQYF. V usage is TRBV19 and J usage is TRBJ2-3; possible D gene TRBD1, 5 bases. There are 14 residues in the CDR3. Germline loops: CDR1 LNHDA, CDR2 SQIVND (reference sequence). Trimming took 3 bases from V and 4 from J, leaving 11 bases between them.

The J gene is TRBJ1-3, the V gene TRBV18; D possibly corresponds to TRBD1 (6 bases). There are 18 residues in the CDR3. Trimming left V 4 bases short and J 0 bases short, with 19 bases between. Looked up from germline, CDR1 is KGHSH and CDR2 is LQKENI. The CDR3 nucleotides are TGTGCCAGCTCACTGTACCAGGACAGACAGCCCTCTGGAAACACCATATATTTT. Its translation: CASSLYQDRQPSGNTIYF.

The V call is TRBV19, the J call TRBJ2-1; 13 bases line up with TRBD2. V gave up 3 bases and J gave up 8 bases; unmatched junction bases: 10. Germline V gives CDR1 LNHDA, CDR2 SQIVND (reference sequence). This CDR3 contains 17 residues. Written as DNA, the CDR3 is TGTGCCAGTAGTATTAGGTTAGGACTAGCGGGAGAGTATGAGCAGTTCTTC. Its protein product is CASSIRLGLAGEYEQFF.

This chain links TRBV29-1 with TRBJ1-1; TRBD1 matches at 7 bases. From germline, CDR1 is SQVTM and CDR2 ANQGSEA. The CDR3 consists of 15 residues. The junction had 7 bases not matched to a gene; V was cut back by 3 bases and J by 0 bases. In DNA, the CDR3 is TGCAGCGTTGAGACAGGGATCGGCGTGAACACTGAAGCTTTCTTT. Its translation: CSVETGIGVNTEAFF. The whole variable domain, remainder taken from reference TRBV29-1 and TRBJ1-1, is SAVISQKPSRDICQRGTSLTIQCQVDSQVTMMFWYRQQPGQSLTLIATANQGSEATYESGFVIDKFPISRPNLTFSTLTVSNMSPEDSSIYLCSVETGIGVNTEAFFGQGTRLTVV.

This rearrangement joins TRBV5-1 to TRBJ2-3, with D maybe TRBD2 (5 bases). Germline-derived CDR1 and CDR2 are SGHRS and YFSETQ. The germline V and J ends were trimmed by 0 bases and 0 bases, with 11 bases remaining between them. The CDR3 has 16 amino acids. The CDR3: CASSLAERPSTDTQYF. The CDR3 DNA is TGCGCCAGCAGCTTGGCCGAGCGGCCCAGCACAGATACGCAGTATTTT.